This T cell receptor beta chain is from a study of cytomegalovirus exposure and HLA in healthy donors. Whole-study context: A preliminary data release comprised approximately 85 million unique TCRs obtained from HLA-typed donors. Whole-study findings and limits: Per published accounts, TCR beta sequences correctly predicted the HLA-A and HLA-B alleles of most subjects. The authors later linked a missense DCLRE1C variant to TCR beta V- and J-gene trimming. There were several of the most significant clusters that appeared linked to common viral pathogens in a later analysis.

As for this clone: The antigen remains undetermined.

Germline CDR1 is SQVTM and CDR2 is ANQGSEA. The CDR3 covers 11 residues. V lost 5 bases and J lost 6, with 11 bases in between. Use of 60 Vbeta and 13 Jbeta primers characterized the PCR. Method: immunoSEQ multiplex PCR; TCRdb's copy keeps in-frame clones and lacks some. This sample has 80,000 to 100,000 clones, with over 75% found just once. The rearrangement joins TRBV29-1 to TRBJ2-7; D possibly corresponds to TRBD1 (6 bases). The specimen was PBMCs. The source of this sequence is a man aged 35 to 55 in good health and CMV-seronegative. The CDR3 spells CSVSTGLEQYF. CDR3 DNA: TGCAGCGTTTCTACAGGGCTCGAGCAGTACTTC.